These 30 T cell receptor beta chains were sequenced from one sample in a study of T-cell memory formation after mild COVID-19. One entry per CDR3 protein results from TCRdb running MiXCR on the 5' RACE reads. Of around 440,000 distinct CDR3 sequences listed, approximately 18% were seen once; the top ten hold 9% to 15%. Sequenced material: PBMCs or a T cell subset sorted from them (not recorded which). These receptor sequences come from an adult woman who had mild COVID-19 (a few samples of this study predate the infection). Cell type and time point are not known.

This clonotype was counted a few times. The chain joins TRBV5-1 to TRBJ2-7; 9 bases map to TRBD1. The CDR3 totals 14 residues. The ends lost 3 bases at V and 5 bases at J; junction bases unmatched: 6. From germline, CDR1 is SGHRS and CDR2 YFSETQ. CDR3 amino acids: CASSSGTGSHEQYF. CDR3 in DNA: TGCGCCAGCAGCTCCGGGACAGGGAGCCACGAGCAGTACTTC.

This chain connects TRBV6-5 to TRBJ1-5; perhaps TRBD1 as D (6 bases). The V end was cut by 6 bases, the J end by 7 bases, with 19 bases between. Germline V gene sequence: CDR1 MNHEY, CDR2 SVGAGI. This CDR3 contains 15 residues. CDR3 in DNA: TGTGCCAGCAGCTCCCACAGGGTAACGGACCAGCCCCAGCATTTT. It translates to CASSSHRVTDQPQHF.

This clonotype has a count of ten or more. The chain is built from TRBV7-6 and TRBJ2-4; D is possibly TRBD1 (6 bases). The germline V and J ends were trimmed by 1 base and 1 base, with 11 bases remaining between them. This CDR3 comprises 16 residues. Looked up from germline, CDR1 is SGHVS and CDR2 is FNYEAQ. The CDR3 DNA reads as TGTGCCAGCAGCTTAGGTAGCCAGGGGGCCAAAAACATTCAGTACTTC. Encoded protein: CASSLGSQGAKNIQYF.

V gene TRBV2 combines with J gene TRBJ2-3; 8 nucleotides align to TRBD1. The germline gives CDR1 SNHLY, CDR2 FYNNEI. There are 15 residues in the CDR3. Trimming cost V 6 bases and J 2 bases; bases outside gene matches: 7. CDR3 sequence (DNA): TGTGCCAGCAGCGCAGGGGGCAAGACCACAGATACGCAGTATTTT. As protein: CASSAGGKTTDTQYF.

The CDR3 DNA follows: TGTGCCAGCAGTTACGGCCTTCTTCAGGGGACCAACTATGGCTACACCTTC. This gives the protein CASSYGLLQGTNYGYTF. This chain links TRBV6-6 with TRBJ1-2; possibly TRBD1 for D (6 bases). CDR1 MNHNY and CDR2 SVGAGI come from the germline V gene (reference sequence). Deletions cut 2 bases from V and 2 bases from J, with 18 bases between. The CDR3 covers 17 residues.

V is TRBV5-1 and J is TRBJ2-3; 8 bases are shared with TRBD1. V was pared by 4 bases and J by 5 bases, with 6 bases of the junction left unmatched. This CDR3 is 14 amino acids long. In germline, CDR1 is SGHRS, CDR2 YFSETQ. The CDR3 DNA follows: TGCGCCAGCAGCCCCGGACAGGGTAGAGATACGCAGTATTTT. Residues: CASSPGQGRDTQYF. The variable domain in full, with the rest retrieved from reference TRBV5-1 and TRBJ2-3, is KAGVTQTPRYLIKTRGQQVTLSCSPISGHRSVSWYQQTPGQGLQFLFEYFSETQRNKGNFPGRFSGRQFSNSRSEMNVSTLELGDSALYLCASSPGQGRDTQYFGPGTRLTVL.

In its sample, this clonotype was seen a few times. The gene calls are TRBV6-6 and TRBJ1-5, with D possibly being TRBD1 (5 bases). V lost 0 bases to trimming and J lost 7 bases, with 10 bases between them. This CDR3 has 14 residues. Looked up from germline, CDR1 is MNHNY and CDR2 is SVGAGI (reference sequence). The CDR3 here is CASSYSDTGQPQHF. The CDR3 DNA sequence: TGTGCCAGCAGTTACTCGGACACGGGACAGCCCCAGCATTTT.

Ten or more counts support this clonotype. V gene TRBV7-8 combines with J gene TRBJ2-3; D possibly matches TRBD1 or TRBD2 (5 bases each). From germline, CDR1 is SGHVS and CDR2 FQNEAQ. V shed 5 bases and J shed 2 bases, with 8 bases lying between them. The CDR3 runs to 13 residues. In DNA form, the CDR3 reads TGTGCCAGCAGCCAAGGGACCACAGATACGCAGTATTTT. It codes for CASSQGTTDTQYF.

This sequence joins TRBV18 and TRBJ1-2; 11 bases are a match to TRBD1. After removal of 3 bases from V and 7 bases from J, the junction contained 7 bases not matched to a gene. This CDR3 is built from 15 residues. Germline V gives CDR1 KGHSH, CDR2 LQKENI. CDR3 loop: CASSPSDRGLAGYTF. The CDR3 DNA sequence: TGTGCCAGCTCACCGTCGGACAGGGGGCTTGCTGGCTACACCTTC. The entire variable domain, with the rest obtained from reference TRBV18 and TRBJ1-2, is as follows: NAGVMQNPRHLVRRRGQEARLRCSPMKGHSHVYWYRQLPEEGLKFMVYLQKENIIDESGMPKERFSAEFPKEGPSILRIQQVVRGDSAAYFCASSPSDRGLAGYTFGSGTRLTVV.

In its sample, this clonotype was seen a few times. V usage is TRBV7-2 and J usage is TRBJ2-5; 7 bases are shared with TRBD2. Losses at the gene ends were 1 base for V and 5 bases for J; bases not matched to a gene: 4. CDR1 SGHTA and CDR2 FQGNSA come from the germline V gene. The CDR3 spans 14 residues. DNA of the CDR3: TGTGCCAGCAGCTTAGGACTAGCTTACGAGACCCAGTACTTC. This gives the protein CASSLGLAYETQYF.

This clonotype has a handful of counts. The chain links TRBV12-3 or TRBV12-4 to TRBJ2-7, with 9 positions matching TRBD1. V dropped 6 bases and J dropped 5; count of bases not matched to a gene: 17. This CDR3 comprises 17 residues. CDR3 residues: CASSRTLGDRDIHEQYF. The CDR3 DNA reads TGTGCCAGCAGCCGAACACTGGGGGACAGGGATATCCACGAGCAGTACTTC.

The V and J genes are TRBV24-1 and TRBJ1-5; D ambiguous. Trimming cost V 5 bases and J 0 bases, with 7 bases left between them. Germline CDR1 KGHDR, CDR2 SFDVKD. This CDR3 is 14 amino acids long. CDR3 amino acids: CATSAQYSNQPQHF. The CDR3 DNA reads TGTGCCACCAGTGCACAGTATAGCAATCAGCCCCAGCATTTT.

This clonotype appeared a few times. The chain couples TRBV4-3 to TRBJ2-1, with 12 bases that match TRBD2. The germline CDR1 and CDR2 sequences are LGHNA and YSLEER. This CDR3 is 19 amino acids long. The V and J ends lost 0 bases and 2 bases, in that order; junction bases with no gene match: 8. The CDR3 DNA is TGCGCCAGCAGCCAAGAAAGGACGCTAGCGGGAGGGCCCTACAATGAGCAGTTCTTC. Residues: CASSQERTLAGGPYNEQFF.

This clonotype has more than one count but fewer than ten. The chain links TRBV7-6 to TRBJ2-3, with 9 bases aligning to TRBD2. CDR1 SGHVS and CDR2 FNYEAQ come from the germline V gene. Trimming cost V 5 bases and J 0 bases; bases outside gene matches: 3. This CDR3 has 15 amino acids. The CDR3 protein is CASSISGGSTDTQYF. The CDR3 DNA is TGTGCCAGCAGCATAAGCGGGGGGAGCACAGATACGCAGTATTTT.

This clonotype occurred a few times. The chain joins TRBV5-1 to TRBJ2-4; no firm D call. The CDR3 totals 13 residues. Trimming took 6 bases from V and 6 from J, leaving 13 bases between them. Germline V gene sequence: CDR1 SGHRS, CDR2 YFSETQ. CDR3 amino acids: CASNPDSGNIQYF. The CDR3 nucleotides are TGCGCCAGCAACCCTGACTCGGGAAACATTCAGTACTTC.

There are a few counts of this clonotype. The CDR3 sequence is CASSLEQNEKLFF. CDR3 in DNA: TGTGCCAGCAGTCTCGAGCAGAATGAAAAACTGTTTTTT. J is TRBJ1-4 and V is TRBV2; D ambiguous. Germline V CDR1 and CDR2: SNHLY, FYNNEI. The CDR3 runs to 13 residues. V lost 5 bases to trimming and J lost 5 bases, with 9 bases between them.

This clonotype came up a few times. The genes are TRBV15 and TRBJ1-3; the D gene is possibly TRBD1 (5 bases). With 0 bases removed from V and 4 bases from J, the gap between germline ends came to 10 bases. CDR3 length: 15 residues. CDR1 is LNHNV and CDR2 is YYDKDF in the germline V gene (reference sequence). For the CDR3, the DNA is TGTGCCACCAGCAGAGAGGCCAGGGTCGGAAACACCATATATTTT. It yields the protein CATSREARVGNTIYF.

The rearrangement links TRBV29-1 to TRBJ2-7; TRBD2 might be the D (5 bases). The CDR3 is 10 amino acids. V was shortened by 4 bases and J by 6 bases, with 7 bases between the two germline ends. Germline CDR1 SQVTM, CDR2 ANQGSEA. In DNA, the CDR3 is TGCAGCGTTGTGGAGGCCGAGCAGTACTTC. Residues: CSVVEAEQYF.

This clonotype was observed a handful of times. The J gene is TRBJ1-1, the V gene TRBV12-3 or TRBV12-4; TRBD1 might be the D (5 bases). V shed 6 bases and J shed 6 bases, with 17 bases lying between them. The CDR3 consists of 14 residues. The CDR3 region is CASSPGVGRAEAFF. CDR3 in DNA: TGTGCCAGCAGCCCGGGGGTGGGGAGGGCTGAAGCTTTCTTT.

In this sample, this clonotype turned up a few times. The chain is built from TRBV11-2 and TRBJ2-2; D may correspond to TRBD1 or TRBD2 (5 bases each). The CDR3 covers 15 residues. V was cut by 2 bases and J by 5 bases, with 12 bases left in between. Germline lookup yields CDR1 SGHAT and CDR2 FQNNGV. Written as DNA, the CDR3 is TGTGCCAGCAGCTTAAAGGTCGGGGCAACCGGGGAGCTGTTTTTT. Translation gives CASSLKVGATGELFF.

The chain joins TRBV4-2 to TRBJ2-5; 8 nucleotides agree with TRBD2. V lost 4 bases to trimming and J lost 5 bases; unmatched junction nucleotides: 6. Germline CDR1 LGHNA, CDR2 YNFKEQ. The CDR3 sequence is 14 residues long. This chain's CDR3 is CASSPKTGGETQYF. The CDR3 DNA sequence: TGTGCCAGCAGCCCTAAGACGGGGGGGGAGACCCAGTACTTC.

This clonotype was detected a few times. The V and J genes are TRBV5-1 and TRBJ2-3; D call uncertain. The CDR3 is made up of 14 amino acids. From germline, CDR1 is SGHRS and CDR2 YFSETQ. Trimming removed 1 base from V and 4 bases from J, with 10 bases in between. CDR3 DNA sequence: TGCGCCAGCAGCTTGATGGGCAGCGCAGATACGCAGTATTTT. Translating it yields CASSLMGSADTQYF.

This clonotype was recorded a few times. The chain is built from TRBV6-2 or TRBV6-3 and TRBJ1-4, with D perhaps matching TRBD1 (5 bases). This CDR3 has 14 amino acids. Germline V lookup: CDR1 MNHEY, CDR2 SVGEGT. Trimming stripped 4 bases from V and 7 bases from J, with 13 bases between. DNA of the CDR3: TGTGCCAGCAGTTCCGGGACTATCGGTGAAAAACTGTTTTTT. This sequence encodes CASSSGTIGEKLFF.

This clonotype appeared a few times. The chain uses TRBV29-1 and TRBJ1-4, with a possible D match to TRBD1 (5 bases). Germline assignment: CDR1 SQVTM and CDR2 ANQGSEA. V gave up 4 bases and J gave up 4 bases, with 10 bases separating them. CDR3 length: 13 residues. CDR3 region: CSVGAGFNEKLFF. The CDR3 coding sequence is TGCAGCGTTGGGGCAGGGTTTAATGAAAAACTGTTTTTT.

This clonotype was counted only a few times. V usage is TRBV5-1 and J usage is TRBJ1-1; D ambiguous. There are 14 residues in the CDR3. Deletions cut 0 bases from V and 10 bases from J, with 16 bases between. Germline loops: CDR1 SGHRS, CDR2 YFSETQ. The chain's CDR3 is CASSLGSRSVVAFF. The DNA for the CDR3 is TGCGCCAGCAGCTTGGGATCCAGGAGCGTTGTAGCTTTCTTT.

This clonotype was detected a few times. CDR3: CASKLGGIGELFF. CDR3 DNA: TGTGCCAGCAAACTGGGGGGGATTGGGGAGCTGTTTTTT. The chain has TRBV12-3 or TRBV12-4 and TRBJ2-2; 7 bases fit TRBD2. The CDR3 has 13 residues. Unmatched junction bases numbered 7, after V lost 7 bases and J lost 8 bases.

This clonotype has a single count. CDR3 region: CASSLRTSRESSYEQYF. The CDR3 DNA follows: TGTGCCAGCAGCCTTAGGACATCTAGAGAGAGCTCCTACGAGCAGTACTTC. This chain connects TRBV7-9 to TRBJ2-7, with D perhaps TRBD1 (5 bases). V lost 5 bases and J 0 bases, leaving 20 bases between the germline ends. CDR1 and CDR2 from the germline V gene are SEHNR and FQNEAQ (reference sequence). This CDR3 region has 17 residues.

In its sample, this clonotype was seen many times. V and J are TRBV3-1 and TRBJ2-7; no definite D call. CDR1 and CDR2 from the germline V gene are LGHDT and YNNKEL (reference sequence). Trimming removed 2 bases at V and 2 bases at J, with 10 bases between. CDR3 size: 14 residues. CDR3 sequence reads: CASSQTDRAYEQYF. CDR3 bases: TGTGCCAGCAGCCAAACTGACCGAGCCTACGAGCAGTACTTC.

The CDR3 protein is CASSSGTSEYEQYF. In DNA form, the CDR3 reads TGTGCCAGCAGCTCCGGGACTAGCGAATACGAGCAGTACTTC. The chain has TRBV7-9 and TRBJ2-7; TRBD2 aligns across 10 bases. Per germline, CDR1 SEHNR and CDR2 FQNEAQ (reference sequence). The CDR3 covers 14 residues. Trimming took 4 bases from V and 4 from J; bases not matched to a gene: 4.

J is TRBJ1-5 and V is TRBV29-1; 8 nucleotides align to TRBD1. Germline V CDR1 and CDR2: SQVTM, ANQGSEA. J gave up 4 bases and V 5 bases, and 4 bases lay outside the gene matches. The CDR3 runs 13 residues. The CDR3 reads CSVTTGGNQPQHF. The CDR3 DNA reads TGCAGCGTTACTACAGGGGGAAATCAGCCCCAGCATTTT. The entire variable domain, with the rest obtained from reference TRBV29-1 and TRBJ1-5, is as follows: SAVISQKPSRDICQRGTSLTIQCQVDSQVTMMFWYRQQPGQSLTLIATANQGSEATYESGFVIDKFPISRPNLTFSTLTVSNMSPEDSSIYLCSVTTGGNQPQHFGDGTRLSIL.